The 6 T cell receptor beta chains below come from one sample, sequenced in a study of blood T cells in healthy people across ages. Primers used in a second PCR of about 7 to 12 cycles were a sample-barcoded 5' primer and a J-beta primer mix. Each CDR3 protein is one row after TCRdb ran MiXCR on the 5' RACE reads. The profile shows fewer than 1,000,000 distinct CDR3 sequences, around 45% of them singletons. The sample consisted of blood. The receptor set was obtained from a man older than 75 in good health.

With respect to this clonotype: The junction and the germline gene differ at one end; a read error may be behind it. The gene calls are TRBV27 and TRBJ2-7; a weak D match, TRBD2 (6 bases). The CDR3 sequence is 13 residues long. Germline CDR1 and CDR2: MNHEY and SMNVEV (reference sequence). CDR3 in DNA: TGTGCCAGCAGTTTTGGGACTTATTACGGGCAGTACTTC. Translated, it gives CASSFGTYYGQYF.

The chain links TRBV5-1 to TRBJ2-2; unclear D gene. The CDR3 spans 14 residues. The germline V gene has CDR1 SGHRS and CDR2 YFSETQ. The ends were cut back, 1 base at V and 13 bases at J, with 17 bases in the middle. For the CDR3, the DNA is TGCGCCAGCAGCTTGTGTACCGCCACCGAATGGCTGTTTTTT. It translates to CASSLCTATEWLFF. Complete variable domain (other parts from reference TRBV5-1 and TRBJ2-2): KAGVTQTPRYLIKTRGQQVTLSCSPISGHRSVSWYQQTPGQGLQFLFEYFSETQRNKGNFPGRFSGRQFSNSRSEMNVSTLELGDSALYLCASSLCTATEWLFFGEGSRLTVL.

J is TRBJ2-3 and V is TRBV10-3, with no clear D. Trimming stripped 6 bases from V and 2 bases from J, with 9 bases between. CDR1 is ENHRY and CDR2 is SYGVKD in the germline V gene. The CDR3 is made up of 13 amino acids. The CDR3 region is CAIRAEFTDTQYF. DNA of the CDR3: TGTGCCATCAGGGCGGAGTTCACAGATACGCAGTATTTT.

This clonotype was observed a few times. This chain connects TRBV20-1 to TRBJ2-1; the match to TRBD2 covers 9 bases. Germline V gene data show CDR1 as DFQATT and CDR2 as SNEGSKA (reference sequence). The CDR3 has 14 amino acids. Trimming took 2 bases from V and 6 from J; bases not matched to a gene: 5. The chain's CDR3 is CSARRGTSSNEQFF. DNA for the CDR3: TGCAGTGCTAGACGAGGGACTAGCAGCAATGAGCAGTTCTTC.

The chain recombines TRBV9 with TRBJ1-1; D not resolved. The ends were cut back, 0 bases at V and 10 bases at J, with 13 bases in the middle. Germline assignment: CDR1 SGDLS and CDR2 YYNGEE. The CDR3 is made up of 13 amino acids. The DNA for the CDR3 is TGTGCCAGCAGCGTAGGGTCGGGAAGCGGAGCTTTCTTT. Translating gives CASSVGSGSGAFF.

Of note for this clonotype: Because the CDR3 is missing its conserved closing phenylalanine or tryptophan, this is likely a read error. V gene TRBV7-9 combines with J gene TRBJ2-5; 9 nucleotides align to TRBD1. Germline CDR1 is SEHNR and CDR2 is FQNEAQ (reference sequence). CDR3 size: 12 residues. Unmatched junction bases numbered 5, after V lost 4 bases and J lost 11 bases. The CDR3 coding sequence is TGTGCCAGCAGCTACAGGGGGCGAGAGCAGTACATC. Its translation is CASSYRGREQYI.